This T cell receptor (beta chain) was sequenced in a study of cytomegalovirus exposure and HLA in healthy donors. V gave up 1 base and J gave up 2 bases; unmatched junction bases: 5. Germline V lookup: CDR1 SEHNR, CDR2 FQNEAQ (reference sequence). This CDR3 comprises 16 residues. Study-level points and caveats: A few chains tied to CMV proved CMV antigen-specific in vitro. Despite most TCR sequences being rare, some public TCRs occurred in many donors.

A word on this clone: The target antigen is unknown.

Participants comprised healthy donors of bone marrow. The PCR employed 60 Vbeta primers together with 13 Jbeta primers. The assay was immunoSEQ multiplex PCR, and TCRdb's table has in-frame clones only and misses some. In the table there are 200,000 or so clones, around 84% of which are singletons. The genes are TRBV7-9 and TRBJ2-5; 9 bases line up with TRBD1. This receptor was taken from a woman aged 45-65 years in good health and CMV-seropositive. The specimen was PBMCs. CDR3 nucleotides: TGTGCCAGCAGCTTAGATTCGGGACAGGGACAAGAGACCCAGTACTTC. Translation gives CASSLDSGQGQETQYF. Complete variable domain (other parts from reference TRBV7-9 and TRBJ2-5): DTGVSQNPRHKITKRGQNVTFRCDPISEHNRLYWYRQTLGQGPEFLTYFQNEAQLEKSRLLSDRFSAERPKGSFSTLEIQRTEQGDSAMYLCASSLDSGQGQETQYFGPGTRLLVL.